This T cell receptor (beta chain) came from a study of blood T cell repertoires in COVID-19. Whole-study context: Sites in the United States, Italy and Spain provided acute and convalescent COVID-19 samples.

The CDR3 is 14 amino acids. CDR1 LNHDA and CDR2 SQIVND come from the germline V gene (reference sequence). Losses at the gene ends were 6 bases for V and 4 bases for J; bases not matched to a gene: 6. Original methodology: Amplification with reference gene primers provided the estimates of nucleated cell counts. Generated by immunoSEQ multiplex PCR, the TCRdb table keeps only in-frame clones and is missing some. From that table come the V and J calls and clone size; the DNA was used to work out D and trimming. The sample shows more than 45,000 clones, 85% to 90% of them seen only once. The V and J genes are TRBV19 and TRBJ2-7; 10 nucleotides agree with TRBD1. Sequencing was performed on peripheral blood. The sequence was collected from a man in his 60s with acute or convalescent COVID-19. The CDR3 here is CASREGQGSYEQYF. The CDR3 DNA is TGTGCCAGTAGGGAGGGACAGGGGTCTTACGAGCAGTACTTC.